A selection of T cell receptor beta chains follows, all from one sample in a study of cytomegalovirus exposure and HLA in healthy donors. The protocol was immunoSEQ multiplex PCR, while the TCRdb copy is restricted to in-frame clones and leaves out a portion. The sample includes about 180,000 clones, about 82% of them seen just once. Input material: PBMCs. All receptors come from a man younger than 35 in good health and CMV-seronegative. Each CDR3 is given with its conserved first and last residue.

j_call: TRBJ1-2; v_call: TRBV29-1; cdr3_aa: CSVERGSGYGYTF
j_call: TRBJ1-1; v_call: TRBV7-9; cdr3_aa: CASSYRQGARTEAFF
j_call: TRBJ2-7; v_call: TRBV5-6; cdr3_aa: CASSLQGASYEQYF
j_call: TRBJ2-7; v_call: TRBV6-6; cdr3_aa: CASSSPTLGNYEQYF
j_call: TRBJ2-7; v_call: TRBV7-2; cdr3_aa: CASSPIRGQGGSEQYF
j_call: TRBJ1-2; v_call: TRBV5-4; cdr3_aa: CASSLPLPSNYGYTF
j_call: TRBJ2-1; v_call: TRBV5-3; cdr3_aa: CARSLAGASGAALQWGLGQFF
j_call: TRBJ2-2; v_call: TRBV10-2; cdr3_aa: CASFSGSRVGELFF
j_call: TRBJ2-3; v_call: TRBV4-2; cdr3_aa: CASSPWTSVTDTQYF
j_call: TRBJ2-2; v_call: TRBV2; cdr3_aa: CASTNRGPLNTGELFF
j_call: TRBJ1-1; v_call: TRBV18; cdr3_aa: CASSPTGQGNTEAFF
j_call: TRBJ2-5; v_call: TRBV14; cdr3_aa: CASSRSGIQETQYF
j_call: TRBJ1-1; v_call: TRBV6-1; cdr3_aa: CASDRGLLNTEAFF